The 15 T cell receptor beta chains presented below share a single source sample, sequenced in a study of cytomegalovirus exposure and HLA in healthy donors. Libraries were prepared by immunoSEQ multiplex PCR; TCRdb keeps only in-frame clonotypes and omits some of them. The sample has 150,000 or so clones, more than 75% seen once. Sequenced: PBMCs. Source of these receptors: a young woman in good health and CMV-seronegative.

The rearrangement joins TRBV7-8 to TRBJ2-2; possible D gene TRBD2, 5 bases. V shed 8 bases and J shed 1 base, with 8 bases lying between them. Germline V gene sequence: CDR1 SGHVS, CDR2 FQNEAQ. The CDR3 has 13 residues. CDR3: CASEAGNTGELFF. The CDR3 region has the DNA TGTGCCAGCGAGGCGGGGAACACCGGGGAGCTGTTTTTT.

V and J are TRBV5-1 and TRBJ2-3, with TRBD1 identical over 7 bases. With 4 bases clipped from V and 5 bases from J, the junction kept 10 bases outside the gene matches. CDR3 length: 15 residues. Germline V lookup: CDR1 SGHRS, CDR2 YFSETQ. The CDR3 nucleotides read TGCGCCAGCAGCGTGACAGGGCTGTGGGGAGATACGCAGTATTTT. Translating gives CASSVTGLWGDTQYF.

The genes are TRBV6-5 and TRBJ1-3; 9 positions agree with TRBD1. The germline CDR1 and CDR2 sequences are MNHEY and SVGAGI. CDR3 size: 15 residues. The V gene end was trimmed by 6 bases and the J gene end by 4 bases; junction bases not matched to a gene: 7. CDR3 nucleotide sequence: TGTGCCAGCAGAGAACAGGGGGCGTTCGGAAACACCATATATTTT. Translating it yields CASREQGAFGNTIYF.

The gene calls are TRBV11-2 and TRBJ1-1, with no clear D. Trimming took off 1 base at V and 3 bases at J, with 12 bases between the two ends. Germline CDR1 is SGHAT and CDR2 is FQNNGV. The CDR3 runs 15 residues. CDR3 sequence reads: CASSLAPGSYTEAFF. CDR3 sequence (DNA): TGTGCCAGCAGCTTAGCCCCGGGGTCGTACACTGAAGCTTTCTTT.

The chain couples TRBV19 to TRBJ2-2, with 7 nucleotides matching TRBD1. Germline V gene lookup returns CDR1 LNHDA and CDR2 SQIVND (reference sequence). The V gene end was trimmed by 5 bases and the J gene end by 7 bases; junction bases not matched to a gene: 7. The CDR3 runs 14 residues. DNA of the CDR3: TGTGCCAGTAGTGAACAGGGGATAGACGGGGAGCTGTTTTTT. Encoded protein: CASSEQGIDGELFF.

The gene calls are TRBV10-3 and TRBJ2-7; 7 nucleotides match TRBD2. The CDR3 loop spans 13 amino acids. V gave up 10 bases and J gave up 3 bases; unmatched junction bases: 9. The V gene's germline CDR1 is ENHRY and CDR2 SYGVKD. CDR3: CATLADPIYEQYF. CDR3 nucleotide sequence: TGTGCCACCCTAGCGGACCCGATCTACGAGCAGTACTTC.

There are a few counts of this clone. The chain combines TRBV30 with TRBJ1-4; perhaps TRBD1 as D (6 bases). Per the germline V gene, CDR1 is GTSNPN and CDR2 is SVGIG (reference sequence). V was trimmed by 3 bases and J by 4 bases, leaving 12 bases between them. The CDR3 is 14 residues long. The CDR3 here is CAWRSEGGNEKLFF. In DNA form, the CDR3 reads TGTGCCTGGAGATCCGAAGGGGGTAATGAAAAACTGTTTTTT.

V usage is TRBV27 and J usage is TRBJ1-1; possible D gene TRBD1, 6 bases. This CDR3 is 14 amino acids long. Trimming shortened V by 6 bases and J by 7 bases, and 18 bases separated the two germline ends. CDR1 and CDR2 (germline): MNHEY, SMNVEV (reference sequence). CDR3 residues: CASSGTSTINEAFF. The DNA of the CDR3 is TGTGCCAGCAGCGGGACAAGCACAATAAATGAAGCTTTCTTT.

This clone was counted between two and nine times. The chain has TRBV6-5 and TRBJ1-5, with unresolved D. Germline assignment: CDR1 MNHEY and CDR2 SVGAGI. The CDR3 spans 14 residues. The V and J ends lost 5 bases and 3 bases respectively, with 11 bases between them. CDR3 residues: CASSPTTTNQPQHF. For the CDR3, the DNA is TGTGCCAGCAGTCCAACAACAACCAATCAGCCCCAGCATTTT.

This clone was counted at least ten times. CDR3 residues: CASSLGDGSDYGYTF. CDR3 DNA: TGCGCCAGCAGCTTGGGGGACGGGAGTGACTATGGCTACACCTTC. The chain uses TRBV5-1 and TRBJ1-2; D is possibly TRBD1 (5 bases). CDR3 length equals 15 residues. Trimming stripped 0 bases from V and 3 bases from J, with 12 bases between. CDR1 and CDR2 (germline): SGHRS, YFSETQ.

The V and J genes are TRBV18 and TRBJ1-5; 11 positions agree with TRBD1. V lost 2 bases to trimming and J lost 0 bases; unmatched junction nucleotides: 3. Germline CDR1 and CDR2: KGHSH and LQKENI. This CDR3 is built from 17 residues. CDR3 loop: CASSPSGQGVSNQPQHF. DNA of the CDR3: TGTGCCAGCTCACCATCGGGACAGGGGGTTAGCAATCAGCCCCAGCATTTT.

The chain recombines TRBV27 with TRBJ1-2; tentative D call: TRBD1 (6 bases). V lost 6 bases to trimming and J lost 8 bases, with 16 bases between them. Germline CDR1 is MNHEY and CDR2 is SMNVEV (reference sequence). This CDR3 is built from 13 residues. The CDR3 here is CASSRLTGGGYTF. The CDR3 DNA reads as TGTGCCAGCAGCAGATTGACAGGCGGGGGCTACACCTTC.

This clone was observed a handful of times. This chain links TRBV5-1 with TRBJ2-7, with TRBD2 matching 13 bases. The germline V gene has CDR1 SGHRS and CDR2 YFSETQ. There are 16 residues in the CDR3. The trim removed 0 bases at V and 4 bases at J, leaving 4 bases unmatched. CDR3 bases: TGCGCCAGCAGCTTGGGAGGGACTAGCGGGGTTTACGAGCAGTACTTC. It yields the protein CASSLGGTSGVYEQYF.

The table lists this clone with a count of one. The CDR3 nucleotides are TGTGCCAGCAGCGCCCCAAACACCGGGGAGCTGTTTTTT. This sequence encodes CASSAPNTGELFF. This rearrangement joins TRBV9 to TRBJ2-2; no definite D call. Germline lookup yields CDR1 SGDLS and CDR2 YYNGEE. There are 13 residues in the CDR3. V lost 3 bases to trimming and J lost 2 bases, with 5 bases between them. The full variable domain, rest sourced from reference TRBV9 and TRBJ2-2, is DSGVTQTPKHLITATGQRVTLRCSPRSGDLSVYWYQQSLDQGLQFLIQYYNGEERAKGNILERFSAQQFPDLHSELNLSSLELGDSALYFCASSAPNTGELFFGEGSRLTVL.

The chain employs TRBV6-7 and TRBJ2-5; possible D gene TRBD2, 6 bases. TRBV6-7 qualifies as an ORF whose function is uncertain. The CDR3 covers 16 residues. The V gene lost 4 bases and the J gene lost 4 bases, with 19 bases spanning the gap. CDR3 loop: CASSSGGPQEGETQYF. Here the CDR3 DNA reads TGTGCCAGCAGTTCCGGGGGTCCTCAAGAGGGAGAGACCCAGTACTTC.